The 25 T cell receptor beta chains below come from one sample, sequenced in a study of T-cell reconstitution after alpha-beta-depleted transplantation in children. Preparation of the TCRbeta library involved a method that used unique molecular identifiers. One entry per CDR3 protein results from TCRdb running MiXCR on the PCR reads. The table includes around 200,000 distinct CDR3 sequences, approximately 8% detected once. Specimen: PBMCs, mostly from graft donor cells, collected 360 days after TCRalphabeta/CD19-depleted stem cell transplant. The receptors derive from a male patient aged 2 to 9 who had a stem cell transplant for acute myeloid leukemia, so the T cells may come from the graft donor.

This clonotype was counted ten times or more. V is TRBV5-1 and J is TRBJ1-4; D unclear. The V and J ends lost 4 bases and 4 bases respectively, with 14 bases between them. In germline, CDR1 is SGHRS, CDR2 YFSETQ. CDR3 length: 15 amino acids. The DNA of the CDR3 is TGCGCCAGCAGCCGACGAAGGTGGCTTAATGAAAAACTGTTTTTT. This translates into CASSRRRWLNEKLFF.

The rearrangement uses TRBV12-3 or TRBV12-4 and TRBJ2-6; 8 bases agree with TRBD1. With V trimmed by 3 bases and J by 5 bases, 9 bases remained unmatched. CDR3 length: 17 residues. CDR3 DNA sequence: TGTGCCAGCAGTTTTGACAGGGGTCCCCTCCGGGCCAACGTCCTGACTTTC. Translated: CASSFDRGPLRANVLTF.

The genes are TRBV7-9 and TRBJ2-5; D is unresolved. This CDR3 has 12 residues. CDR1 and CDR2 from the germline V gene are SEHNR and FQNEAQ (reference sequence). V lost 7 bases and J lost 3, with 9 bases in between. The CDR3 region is CASNRVEETQYF. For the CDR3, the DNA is TGTGCCAGCAACCGAGTTGAAGAGACCCAGTACTTC.

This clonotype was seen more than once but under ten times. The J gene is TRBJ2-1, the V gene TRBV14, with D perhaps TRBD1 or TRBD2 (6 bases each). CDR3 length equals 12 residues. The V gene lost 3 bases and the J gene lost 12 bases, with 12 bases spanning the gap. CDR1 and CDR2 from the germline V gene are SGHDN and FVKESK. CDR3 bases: TGTGCCAGCAGCCAGACACAGGGAGGGCAGTTCTTC. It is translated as CASSQTQGGQFF.

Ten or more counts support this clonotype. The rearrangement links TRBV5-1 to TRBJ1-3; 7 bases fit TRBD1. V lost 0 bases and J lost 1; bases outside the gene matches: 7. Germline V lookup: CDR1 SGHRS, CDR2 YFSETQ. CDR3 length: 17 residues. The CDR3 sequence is CASSLVPPGGSGNTIYF. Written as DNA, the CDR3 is TGCGCCAGCAGCTTGGTACCTCCAGGGGGTTCTGGAAACACCATATATTTT.

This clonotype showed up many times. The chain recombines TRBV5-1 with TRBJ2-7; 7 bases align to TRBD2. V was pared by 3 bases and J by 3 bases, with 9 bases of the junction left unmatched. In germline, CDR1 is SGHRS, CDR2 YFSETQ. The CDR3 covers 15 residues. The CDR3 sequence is CASSSGLAVVYEQYF. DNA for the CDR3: TGCGCCAGCAGCTCCGGCCTAGCGGTTGTCTACGAGCAGTACTTC.

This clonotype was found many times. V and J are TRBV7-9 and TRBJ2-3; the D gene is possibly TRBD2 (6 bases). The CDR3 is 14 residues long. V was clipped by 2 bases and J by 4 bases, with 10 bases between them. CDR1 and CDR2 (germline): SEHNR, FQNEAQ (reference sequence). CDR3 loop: CASSLSGAPDTQYF. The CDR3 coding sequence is TGTGCCAGCAGCTTATCGGGAGCACCAGATACGCAGTATTTT.

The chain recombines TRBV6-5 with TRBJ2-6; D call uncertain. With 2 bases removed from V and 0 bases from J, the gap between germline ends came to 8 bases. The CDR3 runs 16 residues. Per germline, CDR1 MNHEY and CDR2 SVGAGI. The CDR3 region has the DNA TGTGCCAGCAGTTACGGACGCCGCTCTGGGGCCAACGTCCTGACTTTC. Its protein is CASSYGRRSGANVLTF.

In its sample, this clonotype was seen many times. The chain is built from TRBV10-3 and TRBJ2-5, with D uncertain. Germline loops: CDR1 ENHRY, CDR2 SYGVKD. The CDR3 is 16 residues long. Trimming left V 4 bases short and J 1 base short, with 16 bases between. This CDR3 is CAISGSRGRVQETQYF. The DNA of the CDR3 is TGTGCCATCAGTGGGTCGCGAGGACGGGTCCAAGAGACCCAGTACTTC.

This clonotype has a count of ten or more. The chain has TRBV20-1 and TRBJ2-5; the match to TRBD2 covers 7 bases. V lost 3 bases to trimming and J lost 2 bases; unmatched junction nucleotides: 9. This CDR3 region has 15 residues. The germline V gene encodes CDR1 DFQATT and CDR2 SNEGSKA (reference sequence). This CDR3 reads CSARGYPGLQETQYF. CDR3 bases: TGCAGTGCTAGGGGGTACCCGGGACTACAAGAGACCCAGTACTTC.

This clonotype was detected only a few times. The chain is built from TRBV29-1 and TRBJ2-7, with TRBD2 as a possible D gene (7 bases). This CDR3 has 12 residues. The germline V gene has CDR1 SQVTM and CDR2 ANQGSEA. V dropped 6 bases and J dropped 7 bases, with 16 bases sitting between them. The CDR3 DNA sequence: TGCAGCGTGAGGGGGGGCCTTGGGGAGCAGTACGTC. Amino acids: CSVRGGLGEQYV.

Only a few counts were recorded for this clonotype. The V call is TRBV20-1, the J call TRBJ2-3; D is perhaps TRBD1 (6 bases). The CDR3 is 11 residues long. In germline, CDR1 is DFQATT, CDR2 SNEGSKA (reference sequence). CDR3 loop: CSTGRTDTQYF. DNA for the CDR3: TGCAGCACAGGGCGAACAGATACGCAGTATTTT.

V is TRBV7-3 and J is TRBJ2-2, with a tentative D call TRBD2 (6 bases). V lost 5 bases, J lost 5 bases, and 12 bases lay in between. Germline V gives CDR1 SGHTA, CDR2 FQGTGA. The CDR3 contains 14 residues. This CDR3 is CASSPSGATGELFF. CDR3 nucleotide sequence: TGTGCCAGCAGCCCCTCGGGAGCGACCGGGGAGCTGTTTTTT.

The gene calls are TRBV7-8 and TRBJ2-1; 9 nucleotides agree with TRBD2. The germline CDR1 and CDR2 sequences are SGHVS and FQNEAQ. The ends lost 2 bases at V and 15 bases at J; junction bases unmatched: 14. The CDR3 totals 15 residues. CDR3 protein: CASSLRSGVAGVLFF. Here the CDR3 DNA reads TGTGCCAGCAGCTTACGGTCAGGAGTAGCGGGAGTTCTGTTCTTC.

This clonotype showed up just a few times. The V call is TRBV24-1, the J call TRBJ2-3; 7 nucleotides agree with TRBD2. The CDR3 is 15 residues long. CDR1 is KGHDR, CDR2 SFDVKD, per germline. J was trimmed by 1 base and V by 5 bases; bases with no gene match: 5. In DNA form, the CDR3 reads TGTGCCACCAGTGGGGCGGGAGTCGGCACAGATACGCAGTATTTT. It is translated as CATSGAGVGTDTQYF.

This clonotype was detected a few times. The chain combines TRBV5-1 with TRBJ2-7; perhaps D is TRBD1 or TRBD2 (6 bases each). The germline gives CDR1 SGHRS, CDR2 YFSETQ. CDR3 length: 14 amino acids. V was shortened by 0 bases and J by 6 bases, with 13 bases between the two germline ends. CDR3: CASSLDGGAGEQYF. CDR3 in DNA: TGCGCCAGCAGCTTGGACGGGGGCGCGGGCGAGCAGTACTTC.

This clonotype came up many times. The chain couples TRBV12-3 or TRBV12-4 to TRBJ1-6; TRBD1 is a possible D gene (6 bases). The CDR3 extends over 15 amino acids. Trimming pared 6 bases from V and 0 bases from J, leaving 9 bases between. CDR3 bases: TGTGCCAGCAGACCGGACAGCTCCTATAATTCACCCCTCCACTTT. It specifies CASRPDSSYNSPLHF.

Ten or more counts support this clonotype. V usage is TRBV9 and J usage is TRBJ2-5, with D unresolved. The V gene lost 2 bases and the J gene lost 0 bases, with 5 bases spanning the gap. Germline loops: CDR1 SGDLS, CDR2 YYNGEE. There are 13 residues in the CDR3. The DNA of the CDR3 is TGTGCCAGCAGCGTCTCGTACCAAGAGACCCAGTACTTC. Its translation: CASSVSYQETQYF. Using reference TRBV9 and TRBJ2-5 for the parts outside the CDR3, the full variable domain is DSGVTQTPKHLITATGQRVTLRCSPRSGDLSVYWYQQSLDQGLQFLIQYYNGEERAKGNILERFSAQQFPDLHSELNLSSLELGDSALYFCASSVSYQETQYFGPGTRLLVL.

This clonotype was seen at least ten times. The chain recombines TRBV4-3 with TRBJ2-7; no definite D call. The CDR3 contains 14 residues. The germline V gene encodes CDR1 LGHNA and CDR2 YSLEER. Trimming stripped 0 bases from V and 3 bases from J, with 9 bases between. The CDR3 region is CASSQDFFNYEQYF. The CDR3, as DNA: TGCGCCAGCAGCCAAGATTTCTTCAACTACGAGCAGTACTTC.

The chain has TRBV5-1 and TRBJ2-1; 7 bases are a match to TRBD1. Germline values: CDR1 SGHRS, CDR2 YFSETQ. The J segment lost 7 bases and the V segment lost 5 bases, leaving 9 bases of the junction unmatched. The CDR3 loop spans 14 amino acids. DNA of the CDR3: TGCGCCAGCAGTCCGGGACAGATTAAAAATGAGCAGTTCTTC. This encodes CASSPGQIKNEQFF.

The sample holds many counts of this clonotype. For the CDR3, the DNA is TGCAGTGCTACTCGACCGACTAGCGTAGACGAGCAGTACTTC. This codes for CSATRPTSVDEQYF. V gene TRBV20-1 combines with J gene TRBJ2-7, with 8 nucleotides matching TRBD2. The germline gives CDR1 DFQATT, CDR2 SNEGSKA (reference sequence). This CDR3 has 14 residues. Trimming took 4 bases from V and 5 from J; bases not matched to a gene: 10.

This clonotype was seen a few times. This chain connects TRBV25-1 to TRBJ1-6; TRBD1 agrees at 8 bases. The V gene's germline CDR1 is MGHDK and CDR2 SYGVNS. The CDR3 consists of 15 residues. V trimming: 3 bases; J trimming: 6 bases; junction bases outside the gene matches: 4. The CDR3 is CASSDGQGVNSPLHF. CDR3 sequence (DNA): TGTGCCAGCAGTGATGGACAGGGAGTTAATTCACCCCTCCACTTT.

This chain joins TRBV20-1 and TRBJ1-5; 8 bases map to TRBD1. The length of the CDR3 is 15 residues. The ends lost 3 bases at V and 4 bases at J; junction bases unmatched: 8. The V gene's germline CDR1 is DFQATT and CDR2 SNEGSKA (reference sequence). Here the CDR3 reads CSARSRDRKNQPQHF. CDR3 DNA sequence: TGCAGTGCTAGGAGCCGGGACAGGAAAAATCAGCCCCAGCATTTT.

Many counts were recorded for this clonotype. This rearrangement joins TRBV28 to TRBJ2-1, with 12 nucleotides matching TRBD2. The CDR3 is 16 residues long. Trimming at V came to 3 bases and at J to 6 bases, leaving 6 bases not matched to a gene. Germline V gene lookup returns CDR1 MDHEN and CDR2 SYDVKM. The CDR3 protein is CASSFRRTSGVNEQFF. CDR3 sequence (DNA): TGTGCCAGCAGTTTTCGGAGGACTAGCGGGGTCAATGAGCAGTTCTTC.

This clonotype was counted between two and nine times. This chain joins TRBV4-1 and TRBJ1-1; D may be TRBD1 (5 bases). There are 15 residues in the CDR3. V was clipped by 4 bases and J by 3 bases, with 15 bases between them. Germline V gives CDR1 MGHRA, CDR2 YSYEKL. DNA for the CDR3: TGCGCCAGCAGCCGTCCCCTGAGGGGATACACTGAAGCTTTCTTT. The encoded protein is CASSRPLRGYTEAFF.